Described below is a single TCR beta chain sequence and its context. Antigen: not known. The data are from a study of graft-versus-host responses after intestinal transplantation. Study details: Grafts were multivisceral, liver-intestinal, or isolated intestinal. Notes on the study in general: Marrow from the recipient contained GvH clones, some of which had appeared first in ileum or blood. Individuals who had graft-donor T cell macrochimerism had allografts that showed high graft-versus-host to host-versus-graft clonal ratios.

Profiled with immunoSEQ multiplex PCR; TCRdb holds only in-frame clones, not every one. The sample records about 47,000 clones, 85% to 95% being singletons. The germline gives CDR1 SGHAT, CDR2 FQNNGV. This CDR3 has 15 residues. The V gene lost 6 bases and the J gene lost 4 bases, with 15 bases spanning the gap. This TCR derives from a human donor who was the organ donor for an intestinal transplant. This sequence joins TRBV11-2 and TRBJ1-4; maybe TRBD1 (5 bases). This specimen was unstimulated CD8+ T cells sorted from spleen or lymph node cells, taken before transplant. CDR3 bases: TGTGCCAGCAGTCTTACAGGCAATGGTAATGAAAAACTGTTTTTT. Residues: CASSLTGNGNEKLFF.